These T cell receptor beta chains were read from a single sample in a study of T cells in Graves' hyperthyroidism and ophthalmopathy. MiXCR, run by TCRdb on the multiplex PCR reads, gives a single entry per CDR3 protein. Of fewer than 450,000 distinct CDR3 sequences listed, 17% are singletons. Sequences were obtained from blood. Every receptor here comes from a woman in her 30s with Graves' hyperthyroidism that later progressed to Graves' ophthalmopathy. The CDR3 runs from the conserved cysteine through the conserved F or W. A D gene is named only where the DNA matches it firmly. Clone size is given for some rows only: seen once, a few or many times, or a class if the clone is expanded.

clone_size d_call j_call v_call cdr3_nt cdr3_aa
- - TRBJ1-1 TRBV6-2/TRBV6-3 TGTGCCAGCAGAACCCCGCAGGCTGAAGCTTTCTTT CASRTPQAEAFF
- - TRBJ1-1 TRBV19 TGTGCCAGTAGTATGGGAAATGTGCGAGGGTACACTGGAGCTTTCTTT CASSMGNVRGYTGAFF
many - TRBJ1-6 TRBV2 TGTGCCAGCAGTGTTCGGGTCACAAATTCACCCCTCCACTTT CASSVRVTNSPLHF
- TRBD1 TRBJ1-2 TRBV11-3 TGTGCCAGCAGCTGGCGACAGGGGTATGGCTACACCTTC CASSWRQGYGYTF
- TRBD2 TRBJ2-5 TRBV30 TGTGCCTGGAGTGAAGGGACTAGCAAAGAGACCCAGTACTTC CAWSEGTSKETQYF
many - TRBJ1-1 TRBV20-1 TGCAGTGCTAGACCGCTTTTGCGAGGGGATCACACTGAAGCTTTCTTT CSARPLLRGDHTEAFF
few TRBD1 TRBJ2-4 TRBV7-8 TGTGCCAGCAGCTTAGCGCAGGGGGCCCTCGACTTAGCCAAAAACATTCAGTACTTC CASSLAQGALDLAKNIQYF
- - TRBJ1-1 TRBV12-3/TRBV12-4 TGTGCCAGCACCCCCTCGACGGTCACTGAAGCTTTCTTT CASTPSTVTEAFF
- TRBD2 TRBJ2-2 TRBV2 TGTGCCAGCATGGGACTAGCGGGAGCTAACACCGGGGAGCTGTTTTTT CASMGLAGANTGELFF
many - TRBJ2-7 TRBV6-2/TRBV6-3 TGTGCCAGCAGTTTGTCGGGGCTCCCCTACGAGCAGTACTTC CASSLSGLPYEQYF
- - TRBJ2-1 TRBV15 TGTGCCACCAGCGCCCCAGGGGCGAGCTCCTACAATGAGCAGTTCTTC CATSAPGASSYNEQFF
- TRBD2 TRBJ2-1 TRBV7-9 TGTGCCAGCAGCCCGACTAGCACCTGGGATGAGCAGTTCTTC CASSPTSTWDEQFF
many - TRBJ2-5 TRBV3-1 TGTGCCAGCAGCCAATATGCAGGCCCAGAGACCCAGTACTTC CASSQYAGPETQYF
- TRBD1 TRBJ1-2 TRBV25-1 TGTGCCAGCAGTGAAGGAGGGGGCGCCAACTATGGCTACACCTTC CASSEGGGANYGYTF
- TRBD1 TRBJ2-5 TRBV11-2 TGTGCCAGCAGCCTCCAGGGGGCCGGGGAGACCCAGTACTTC CASSLQGAGETQYF
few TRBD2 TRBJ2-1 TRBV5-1 TGCGCCAGCAGCCTAATAGCGGGGACGTACAATGAGCAGTTCTTC CASSLIAGTYNEQFF
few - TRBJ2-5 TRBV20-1 TGCAGTGCGCAACGGGAGACCCAGTACTTC CSAQRETQYF
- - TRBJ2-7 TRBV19 TGTGCCAGGGCACAGGGTACTAACGAGCAGTACTTC CARAQGTNEQYF
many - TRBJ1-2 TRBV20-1 TGCAGTGCCAATATCCAGGAAGTGAACCAACATGGTGGCTACACCTTC CSANIQEVNQHGGYTF
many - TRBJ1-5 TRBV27 TGTGCCAGCAGTCCTCGAAATCAGCCCCAGCATTTT CASSPRNQPQHF
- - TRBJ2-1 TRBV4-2 TGTGCCAGCAGCCAAGACGGGGCTTACGGTTCTTATGAGCAGTTCTTC CASSQDGAYGSYEQFF
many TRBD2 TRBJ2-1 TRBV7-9 TGTGCCAGCAAGAGCGGGACCTACAATGAGCAGTTCTTC CASKSGTYNEQFF
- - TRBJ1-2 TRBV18 TGTGCCAGCTCACCTTGGGACAATTCGGATGGCTACACCTTC CASSPWDNSDGYTF
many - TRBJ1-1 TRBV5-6 TGTGCCAGCAGCATAAGGAAGTACGAAGCTTTCTTT CASSIRKYEAFF
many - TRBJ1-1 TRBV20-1 TGCAGTGCTAGACCAGTCGCCCGGGGAGGTGGAACTGAAGCTTTCTTT CSARPVARGGGTEAFF
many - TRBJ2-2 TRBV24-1 TGTGCCACCAGTGATTTTGGGGAGGCCGGGGAGCTGTTTTTT CATSDFGEAGELFF
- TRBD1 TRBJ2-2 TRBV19 TGTGCCAGTAGTATAGAGCGGGACAGGGTTCACGGCGGGGAGCTGTTTTTT CASSIERDRVHGGELFF
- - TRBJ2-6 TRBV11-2 TGTGCCAGCAGCGTTGGCAGGGTAGGTGGGGCCAACGTCCTGACTTTC CASSVGRVGGANVLTF
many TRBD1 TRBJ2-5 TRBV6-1 TGTGCCAGCAGTGGGGACACGGGACAGGGAGAGACCCAGTACTTC CASSGDTGQGETQYF
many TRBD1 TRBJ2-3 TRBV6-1 TGTGCCAGCGAATTAACCGGGACAGGGTCTACCGATACGCAGTATTTT CASELTGTGSTDTQYF
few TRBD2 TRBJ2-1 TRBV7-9 TGTGCCAGCAGCTTAGTCCCGACTAGCGGGCAGTTCTTC CASSLVPTSGQFF
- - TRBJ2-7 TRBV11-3 TGTGCCAGCAGACCTCGTCGGACAGATTTTCCCATAGGCTACGAGCAGTACTTC CASRPRRTDFPIGYEQYF
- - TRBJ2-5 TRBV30 TGTGCCTGGAGTGTGGGGGGACAGCCACAAGAGACCCAGTACTTC CAWSVGGQPQETQYF
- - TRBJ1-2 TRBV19 TGTGCCAGTAGTCCCACAGAGCTCAATGGCTACACCTTC CASSPTELNGYTF
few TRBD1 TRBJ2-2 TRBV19 TGTGCCACCCCGTCTGGACAGGCGAACACCGGGGAGCTGTTTTTT CATPSGQANTGELFF
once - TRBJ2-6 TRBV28 TGTGCCACCGGGGCAGCCGGGGCCAACGTCCTGACTTTC CATGAAGANVLTF
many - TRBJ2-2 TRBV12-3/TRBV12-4 TGTGCCAGCATCCCGGGACCTCACACCGGGGAGCTGTTTTTT CASIPGPHTGELFF
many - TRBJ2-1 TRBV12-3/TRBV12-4 TGTGCCAGCGTGTGGGCCGGGCTGCCCTACAATGAGCAGTTCTTC CASVWAGLPYNEQFF
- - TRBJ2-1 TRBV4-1 TGCGCCAGCAGCCAAGAACCCCTAGCAGAGATTTACAATGAGCAGTTCTTC CASSQEPLAEIYNEQFF
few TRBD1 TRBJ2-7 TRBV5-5 TGTGCCAGCAGCCCCTGGGACAGCTCGGCCTCTGAGCAGTACTTC CASSPWDSSASEQYF
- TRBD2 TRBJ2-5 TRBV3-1 TGTGCCAGCAGCCGTGGAGGACTAGCGGGAGGGGAGACCCAGTACTTC CASSRGGLAGGETQYF
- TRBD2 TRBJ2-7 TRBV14 TGTGCCAGCAAGGGTAGCGGGCTGTCCTACGAGCAGTACTTC CASKGSGLSYEQYF
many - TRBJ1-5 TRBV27 TGTGCCAGCAGTTCGCAGGGCCCCAATCAGCCCCAGCATTTT CASSSQGPNQPQHF
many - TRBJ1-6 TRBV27 TGTGCCAGCAGTAACCTCGGGCCTCATAATTCACCCCTCCACTTT CASSNLGPHNSPLHF
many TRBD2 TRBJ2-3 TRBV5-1 TGCGCCAGCTGTAAACTAGCGGGAGGGCCAGATACGCAGTATTTT CASCKLAGGPDTQYF
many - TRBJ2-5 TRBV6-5 TGTGCCAGCAGTTACTCGGAGTGTAAAACGGCACAAGAGACCCAGTACTTC CASSYSECKTAQETQYF
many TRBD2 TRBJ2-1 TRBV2 TGTGCCAGCAGTGTCACCCTACTAGCGGGGATCTACAATGAGCAGTTCTTC CASSVTLLAGIYNEQFF